This T cell receptor beta chain was captured in a study of patients and donors after allogeneic stem cell transplantation. MiXCR, run by TCRdb on the RT-PCR reads, gives a single entry per CDR3 protein. The repertoire holds under 200,000 distinct CDR3 sequences, approximately 31% seen once, with 3.2% in the top ten. The receptor was derived from a human donor who was either an allogeneic HSCT recipient or a stem cell or donor lymphocyte infusion donor (not recorded which). It is not recorded whose cells these are; they may come from a transplant donor. Material for sequencing was blood, either unsorted or a sorted T cell fraction (not recorded which).

This CDR3 is CASSPFGELFF. CDR3 nucleotide sequence: TGTGCCAGCAGCCCATTCGGGGAGCTGTTTTTT. V and J are TRBV12-3 or TRBV12-4 and TRBJ2-2; no clear D. This CDR3 is 11 amino acids long. Trimming shortened V by 6 bases and J by 7 bases, and 6 bases separated the two germline ends.